These 3 T cell receptor beta chains originate from one sample sequenced in a study of CD8+ T cells in alopecia areata. RNA, once extracted, was reverse transcribed into cDNA for use as the sequencing template. The method was immunoSEQ multiplex PCR; TCRdb's version includes in-frame clones alone and lacks a portion of them. Here the sample spans 160,000 or so clones, about 72% being singletons. Material: CD8+ T cells sorted from blood, obtained at week 0. Receptors originate from a human donor with alopecia areata.

The table lists this clone with a few counts. The same CDR3 can be traced to other DNA sequences in this sample. The chain couples TRBV27 to TRBJ1-1; TRBD1 matches 8 bases. Germline V gene lookup returns CDR1 MNHEY and CDR2 SMNVEV (reference sequence). CDR3 length: 14 residues. After removal of 3 bases from V and 6 bases from J, the junction contained 6 bases not matched to a gene. The chain's CDR3 is CASSFAGQGAEAFF. The CDR3 DNA is TGTGCCAGCAGTTTCGCAGGACAGGGTGCTGAAGCTTTCTTT.

This clone occurred once. The chain joins TRBV27 to TRBJ2-7, with TRBD1 matching 8 bases. Unmatched junction bases numbered 10, after V lost 6 bases and J lost 6 bases. From germline, CDR1 is MNHEY and CDR2 SMNVEV (reference sequence). The CDR3 runs 14 residues. This CDR3 is CASSLGQGSTEQYF. The CDR3 DNA follows: TGTGCCAGCAGCTTAGGACAGGGTTCGACCGAGCAGTACTTC.

This clone showed up just once. The chain links TRBV7-8 to TRBJ1-2, with D unclear. With 10 bases removed from V and 5 bases from J, the gap between germline ends came to 17 bases. Germline loops: CDR1 SGHVS, CDR2 FQNEAQ. CDR3 length equals 13 residues. In DNA form, the CDR3 reads TGTGCCACCGCTCGTGGGTCGGAATATGGCTACACCTTC. It is translated as CATARGSEYGYTF.